The 10 T cell receptor beta chains below come from one sample, sequenced in a study of T cell repertoires in cytomegalovirus infection. TCRdb independently ran MiXCR on the reads; one entry per CDR3 protein. The data show around 330,000 distinct CDR3 sequences, 17% seen once. The source material was PBMCs. These TCRs come from a human donor in good health (CMV status not recorded). Some clones in this sample may be carry-over from other donors' samples.

The chain links TRBV18 to TRBJ1-1, with D maybe TRBD1 (6 bases). Germline V gene sequence: CDR1 KGHSH, CDR2 LQKENI. V gave up 3 bases and J gave up 3 bases, with 14 bases separating them. CDR3 length: 15 amino acids. CDR3 in amino acids: CASSPRSGDHTEAFF. CDR3 nucleotides: TGTGCCAGCTCACCTAGGTCAGGGGACCACACTGAAGCTTTCTTT. Full variable domain (remainder filled in from reference TRBV18 and TRBJ1-1): NAGVMQNPRHLVRRRGQEARLRCSPMKGHSHVYWYRQLPEEGLKFMVYLQKENIIDESGMPKERFSAEFPKEGPSILRIQQVVRGDSAAYFCASSPRSGDHTEAFFGQGTRLTVV.

V is TRBV12-3 or TRBV12-4 and J is TRBJ1-6; D remains unclear. The CDR3 consists of 13 residues. V was cut by 3 bases and J by 10 bases, with 10 bases left in between. CDR3 coding DNA: TGTGCCAGCAGTTTCGGGTGGGAATCACCCCTCCACTTT. Translated, it gives CASSFGWESPLHF.

This clonotype was observed many times. The chain is built from TRBV18 and TRBJ1-2, with D possibly matching TRBD1 (5 bases). Trimming shortened V by 2 bases and J by 3 bases, and 7 bases separated the two germline ends. The germline CDR1 and CDR2 sequences are KGHSH and LQKENI. This CDR3 has 13 residues. CDR3 region: CASSPDSDYGYTF. In nucleotides, the CDR3 is TGTGCCAGCTCACCAGACAGCGACTATGGCTACACCTTC.

This clonotype occurred many times. The J gene is TRBJ2-7, the V gene TRBV6-5; D remains ambiguous. Germline CDR1 is MNHEY and CDR2 is SVGAGI. The V and J ends lost 8 bases and 4 bases respectively, with 9 bases between them. The CDR3 totals 11 residues. The CDR3 sequence: CASGTEYEQYF. As DNA, the CDR3 is TGTGCCAGCGGAACGGAGTACGAGCAGTACTTC.

This clonotype was seen repeatedly, ten times or more. The rearrangement links TRBV7-2 to TRBJ2-5; 7 nucleotides agree with TRBD1. J lost 5 bases, V lost 5 bases, and 8 bases had no gene match. This CDR3 region has 14 residues. The germline V gene has CDR1 SGHTA and CDR2 FQGNSA. CDR3 sequence reads: CASSSRQGTETQYF. The CDR3 nucleotides read TGTGCCAGCAGCAGTCGACAGGGCACGGAGACCCAGTACTTC.

This clonotype occurred many times. V gene TRBV7-2 combines with J gene TRBJ2-1; D is undetermined. Trimming cost V 4 bases and J 10 bases, with 14 bases left between them. CDR3 length: 13 amino acids. Per the germline V gene, CDR1 is SGHTA and CDR2 is FQGNSA. DNA for the CDR3: TGTGCCAGCAGCTCAGTGCAGGTAGGGGAGCAGTTCTTC. Translation gives CASSSVQVGEQFF.

The chain uses TRBV3-1 and TRBJ2-1; D not certain. In germline, CDR1 is LGHDT, CDR2 YNNKEL (reference sequence). The CDR3 spans 15 residues. The V end lost 1 base, the J end lost 5 bases, and 12 bases lay between the germline ends. The CDR3 region is CASSQGPGAHNEQFF. The CDR3 nucleotides read TGTGCCAGCAGCCAAGGCCCGGGCGCACACAATGAGCAGTTCTTC.

This clonotype was counted many times. V and J are TRBV12-3 or TRBV12-4 and TRBJ2-3; TRBD2 matches at 8 bases. Trimming took 5 bases from V and 1 from J; bases not matched to a gene: 8. The CDR3 is 16 residues long. This CDR3 is CASSRLAGGGTDTQYF. CDR3 DNA sequence: TGTGCCAGCAGTCGGCTGGCGGGGGGCGGCACAGATACGCAGTATTTT.

The rearrangement links TRBV2 to TRBJ1-2; weak D call: TRBD1 (6 bases). This CDR3 has 13 residues. V shed 6 bases and J shed 3 bases, with 11 bases lying between them. Germline V gene data show CDR1 as SNHLY and CDR2 as FYNNEI. This CDR3 is CASSAQGDYGYTF. In DNA, the CDR3 is TGTGCCAGCAGCGCACAGGGAGACTATGGCTACACCTTC.

This clonotype was observed at least ten times. The V and J genes are TRBV7-2 and TRBJ1-1; the D gene is possibly TRBD1 (6 bases). The CDR3 contains 13 residues. V was pared by 5 bases and J by 1 base, with 8 bases between. From germline, CDR1 is SGHTA and CDR2 FQGNSA. This CDR3 is CASSEDRNTEAFF. CDR3 bases: TGTGCCAGCAGCGAGGACAGGAACACTGAAGCTTTCTTT.